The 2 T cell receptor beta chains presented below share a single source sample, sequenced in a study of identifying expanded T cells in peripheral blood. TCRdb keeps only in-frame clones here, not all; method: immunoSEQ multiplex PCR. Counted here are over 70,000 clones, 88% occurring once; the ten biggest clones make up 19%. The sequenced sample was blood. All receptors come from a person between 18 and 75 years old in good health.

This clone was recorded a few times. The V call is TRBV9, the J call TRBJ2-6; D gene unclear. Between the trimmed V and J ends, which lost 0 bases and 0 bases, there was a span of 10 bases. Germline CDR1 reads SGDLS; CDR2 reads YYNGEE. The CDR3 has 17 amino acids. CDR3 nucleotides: TGTGCCAGCAGCGTAGCCCCGGGTAGCTCTGGGGCCAACGTCCTGACTTTC. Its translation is CASSVAPGSSGANVLTF.

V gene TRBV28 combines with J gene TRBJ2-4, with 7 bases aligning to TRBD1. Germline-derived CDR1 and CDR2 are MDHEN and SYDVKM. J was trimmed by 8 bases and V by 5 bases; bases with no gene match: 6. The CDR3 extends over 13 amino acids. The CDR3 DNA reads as TGTGCCAGCAGTCAAACAGGGGTGGACATTCAGTACTTC. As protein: CASSQTGVDIQYF.